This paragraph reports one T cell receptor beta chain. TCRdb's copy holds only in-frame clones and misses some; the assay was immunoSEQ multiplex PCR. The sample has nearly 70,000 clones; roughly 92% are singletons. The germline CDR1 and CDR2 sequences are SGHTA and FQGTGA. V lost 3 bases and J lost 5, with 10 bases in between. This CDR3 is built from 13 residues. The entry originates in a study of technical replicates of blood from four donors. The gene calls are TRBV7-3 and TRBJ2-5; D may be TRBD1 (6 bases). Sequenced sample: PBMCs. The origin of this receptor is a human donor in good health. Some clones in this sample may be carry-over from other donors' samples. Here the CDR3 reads CASSLWGQETQYF. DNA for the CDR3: TGTGCCAGCAGCTTGTGGGGGCAGGAGACCCAGTACTTC.